Below, 2 T cell receptor beta chains from the same sample are listed, as sequenced in a study of identical twins. MiXCR, run by TCRdb on the 5' RACE reads, gives a single entry per CDR3 protein. The sample consists of roughly 1.6 million distinct CDR3 sequences, 32% of them appearing once. Sequencing input: cord blood. These receptors were taken from a newborn girl in good health.

This clonotype was observed a few times. The chain recombines TRBV20-1 with TRBJ2-3, with 8 bases identical to TRBD2. Germline CDR1 is DFQATT and CDR2 is SNEGSKA (reference sequence). V was clipped by 3 bases and J by 0 bases; unmatched bases: 8. This CDR3 comprises 16 residues. The DNA for the CDR3 is TGCAGTGCTAGGTTCTTGCGGGGGGCCAGCACAGATACGCAGTATTTT. Its protein product is CSARFLRGASTDTQYF.

In this sample, this clonotype turned up many times. The chain combines TRBV13 with TRBJ2-3; no clear D. The CDR3 totals 13 residues. CDR1 and CDR2 (germline): PRHDT, FYEKMQ (reference sequence). V shed 3 bases and J shed 2 bases, with 6 bases lying between them. The CDR3 loop is CASSFTVTDTQYF. CDR3 nucleotides: TGTGCCAGCAGCTTTACTGTCACAGATACGCAGTATTTT.